This TCR beta chain was sequenced for a study of blood T cell repertoires in COVID-19. Produced via immunoSEQ multiplex PCR; TCRdb's table is partial and in-frame only. The sample carries about 200,000 clones, around 84% recorded once. Sample: peripheral blood. The source of this sequence is a woman aged 80 or over with acute or convalescent COVID-19.

As DNA, the CDR3 is TGTGCCAGCAGTTTGTTCGGGACAGGGGACACCGGGGAGCTGTTTTTT. Its protein product is CASSLFGTGDTGELFF. The genes are TRBV28 and TRBJ2-2, with TRBD1 matching over 10 bases. CDR3 size: 16 residues. Germline lookup yields CDR1 MDHEN and CDR2 SYDVKM. V was clipped by 3 bases and J by 3 bases; unmatched bases: 4.